These 28 T cell receptor beta chains originate from one sample sequenced in a study of blood T cell repertoires in COVID-19. Clones were sequenced by immunoSEQ multiplex PCR, and TCRdb holds only the in-frame ones, with some missing. Altogether some 93,000 clones are present, 75% to 90% being singletons, with the ten largest covering about 7%. Sequencing input: peripheral blood. The receptors stem from a man aged 60-69 years with acute or convalescent COVID-19.

The V and J genes are TRBV7-2 and TRBJ1-6; 8 bases are shared with TRBD1. Germline loops: CDR1 SGHTA, CDR2 FQGNSA. The J segment lost 7 bases and the V segment lost 4 bases, leaving 12 bases of the junction unmatched. The CDR3 length is 17 residues. The chain's CDR3 is CASSSLGPDRANSPLHF. CDR3 in DNA: TGTGCCAGCAGCTCCCTGGGTCCGGACAGGGCGAATTCACCCCTCCACTTT.

CDR3 coding DNA: TGCAGCGTTGCCCGGGGGGCCACTGAAGCTTTCTTT. It encodes CSVARGATEAFF. The rearrangement uses TRBV29-1 and TRBJ1-1; D possibly corresponds to TRBD1 (6 bases). V gave up 4 bases and J gave up 4 bases, with 10 bases separating them. The CDR3 runs to 12 residues. CDR1 is SQVTM, CDR2 ANQGSEA, per germline.

DNA for the CDR3: TGTGCCAGCAGCTTACCCCTTGGGACAGGGACCATCGGGGGTGAAAAACTGTTTTTT. It is translated as CASSLPLGTGTIGGEKLFF. The chain employs TRBV7-2 and TRBJ1-4; 9 bases map to TRBD1. Germline CDR1 SGHTA, CDR2 FQGNSA. Trimming at V came to 2 bases and at J to 7 bases, leaving 17 bases not matched to a gene. This CDR3 is built from 19 residues.

The chain recombines TRBV5-1 with TRBJ2-3, with TRBD1 matching 7 bases. The CDR3 is 15 amino acids. Germline V gene sequence: CDR1 SGHRS, CDR2 YFSETQ. J gave up 1 base and V 2 bases, and 4 bases lay outside the gene matches. This CDR3 reads CASSFPTGGTDTQYF. CDR3 sequence (DNA): TGCGCCAGCAGCTTTCCTACAGGGGGCACAGATACGCAGTATTTT.

This clone has only a few counts. The chain has TRBV2 and TRBJ1-2, with 7 bases identical to TRBD1. CDR1 is SNHLY and CDR2 is FYNNEI in the germline V gene. With V trimmed by 4 bases and J by 8 bases, 7 bases remained unmatched. This CDR3 is built from 13 residues. DNA of the CDR3: TGTGCCAGCAGTGGTCGACAGGGTGGAGGCTACACCTTC. Translated, it gives CASSGRQGGGYTF.

J is TRBJ2-1 and V is TRBV6-7; weak D call: TRBD2 (7 bases). TRBV6-7 has ORF status, its function being uncertain. V was cut by 0 bases and J by 4 bases, with 22 bases left in between. This CDR3 comprises 19 residues. CDR3 DNA: TGTGCCAGCAGTTACTCGAGGTTGGGGGGGCCTCGGATTTACAATGAGCAGTTCTTC. Residues: CASSYSRLGGPRIYNEQFF.

The chain employs TRBV3-1 (or the pseudogene TRBV3-2) and TRBJ2-7, with 10 bases fitting TRBD2. The germline CDR1 and CDR2 sequences are LGHDT and YNNKEL (reference sequence). V lost 1 base and J lost 3; bases outside the gene matches: 3. The CDR3 length is 15 residues. Here the CDR3 DNA reads TGTGCCAGCAGCCAAGGAGCGGGAGGGAGCTACGAGCAGTACTTC. This sequence encodes CASSQGAGGSYEQYF.

The chain is built from TRBV11-2 and TRBJ1-2; D unclear. Germline CDR1 is SGHAT and CDR2 is FQNNGV. The length of the CDR3 is 13 residues. Trimming left V 4 bases short and J 0 bases short, with 6 bases between. The CDR3 loop is CASSSGSNYGYTF. In DNA form, the CDR3 reads TGTGCCAGCAGCTCGGGATCTAACTATGGCTACACCTTC.

The J gene is TRBJ2-7, the V gene TRBV5-1; 7 positions match TRBD1. The trim removed 1 base at V and 2 bases at J, leaving 3 bases unmatched. CDR1 is SGHRS, CDR2 YFSETQ, per germline. This CDR3 has 14 residues. For the CDR3, the DNA is TGCGCCAGCAGCTTGTTAGGGACAGCCTACGAGCAGTACTTC. Its translation is CASSLLGTAYEQYF.

The V gene is TRBV6-5, the J gene TRBJ2-5; 10 bases are a match to TRBD1. The V gene end was trimmed by 6 bases and the J gene end by 4 bases; junction bases not matched to a gene: 2. Germline V lookup: CDR1 MNHEY, CDR2 SVGAGI. The CDR3 is 13 amino acids. For the CDR3, the DNA is TGTGCCAGCAGACGGGACAGGGGAGAGACCCAGTACTTC. Amino acids: CASRRDRGETQYF.

This clone was seen only a few times. The chain is built from TRBV11-2 and TRBJ2-3; D ambiguous. V lost 2 bases and J 3 bases, leaving 3 bases between the germline ends. The CDR3 consists of 12 residues. Germline V gene lookup returns CDR1 SGHAT and CDR2 FQNNGV. The CDR3 DNA follows: TGTGCCAGCAGCTTACATACAGATACGCAGTATTTT. Encoded protein: CASSLHTDTQYF.

The chain uses TRBV4-3 and TRBJ1-1; D call uncertain. The CDR3 is 15 residues long. The V gene lost 0 bases and the J gene lost 1 base, with 9 bases spanning the gap. In germline, CDR1 is LGHNA, CDR2 YSLEER. The CDR3 DNA sequence: TGCGCCAGCAGCCAAGATGTTGGCAGGAACACTGAAGCTTTCTTT. This encodes CASSQDVGRNTEAFF.

The chain joins TRBV18 to TRBJ1-2; the D gene is possibly TRBD1 (6 bases). Germline V gene data show CDR1 as KGHSH and CDR2 as LQKENI. Trimming cost V 4 bases and J 3 bases, with 15 bases left between them. This CDR3 has 15 amino acids. CDR3 sequence: CASSRPTGFDYGYTF. DNA for the CDR3: TGTGCCAGCTCACGGCCGACAGGCTTCGACTATGGCTACACCTTC.

In nucleotides, the CDR3 is TGTGCCATCAGCTCGGTCCGACTAGCGGGGGGGCGCCACAATGAGCAGTTCTTC. It yields the protein CAISSVRLAGGRHNEQFF. The chain recombines TRBV10-3 with TRBJ2-1, with 14 bases lining up with TRBD2. Germline loops: CDR1 ENHRY, CDR2 SYGVKD. This CDR3 region has 18 residues. The junction had 12 bases not matched to a gene; V was cut back by 6 bases and J by 5 bases.

The J gene is TRBJ2-5, the V gene TRBV2, with 9 positions matching TRBD2. V lost 3 bases to trimming and J lost 4 bases; unmatched junction nucleotides: 6. Germline values: CDR1 SNHLY, CDR2 FYNNEI. The CDR3 consists of 15 residues. The CDR3 reads CASSEGGGARETQYF. CDR3 in DNA: TGTGCCAGCAGTGAGGGCGGGGGGGCCAGAGAGACCCAGTACTTC.

The chain uses TRBV18 and TRBJ1-5; D is unclear. Trimming shortened V by 2 bases and J by 1 base, and 9 bases separated the two germline ends. The CDR3 has 15 amino acids. Germline V lookup: CDR1 KGHSH, CDR2 LQKENI. The CDR3 DNA sequence: TGTGCCAGCTCACCAGAACAGTTGAGCAATCAGCCCCAGCATTTT. It translates to CASSPEQLSNQPQHF.

The chain has TRBV28 and TRBJ1-2, with a possible D match to TRBD1 (6 bases). The CDR3 contains 14 residues. V lost 7 bases to trimming and J lost 7 bases, with 19 bases between them. CDR1 is MDHEN and CDR2 is SYDVKM in the germline V gene. The CDR3 sequence is CASIPGGARRGYTF. The CDR3 DNA follows: TGTGCCAGCATCCCCGGGGGGGCGCGGCGTGGCTACACCTTC.

The chain combines TRBV7-9 with TRBJ1-2, with D unresolved. The CDR3 runs to 13 residues. Germline CDR1 SEHNR, CDR2 FQNEAQ (reference sequence). V was pared by 5 bases and J by 2 bases, with 9 bases between. This CDR3 is CASSRVENYGYTF. The CDR3 DNA follows: TGTGCCAGCAGCCGTGTGGAGAACTATGGCTACACCTTC.

This clone was picked up a small number of times. The V call is TRBV3-1 (or the pseudogene TRBV3-2), the J call TRBJ1-6; 7 positions match TRBD1. Germline trimming cut 6 bases from V and 6 bases from J; bases unmatched to any gene: 8. There are 15 residues in the CDR3. In germline, CDR1 is LGHDT, CDR2 YNNKEL (reference sequence). CDR3 coding DNA: TGTGCCAGCAGTGTGGGGACAGCTGCTAATTCACCCCTCCACTTT. Residues: CASSVGTAANSPLHF.

The rearrangement joins TRBV11-2 to TRBJ1-2; 8 nucleotides align to TRBD1. The length of the CDR3 is 15 residues. Losses at the gene ends were 1 base for V and 2 bases for J; bases not matched to a gene: 3. CDR1 and CDR2 (germline): SGHAT, FQNNGV. The CDR3 sequence is CASSLARTGNYGYTF. The CDR3 DNA reads as TGTGCCAGCAGCTTAGCTAGGACAGGGAACTATGGCTACACCTTC.

The chain couples TRBV19 to TRBJ1-2, with TRBD1 as a possible D gene (5 bases). Trimming removed 9 bases at V and 8 bases at J, with 13 bases between. The germline gives CDR1 LNHDA, CDR2 SQIVND (reference sequence). The CDR3 runs 11 residues. CDR3 protein: CASAGIWGYTF. The CDR3 DNA sequence: TGTGCCAGCGCAGGGATATGGGGCTACACCTTC. Based on the CDR3 plus reference TRBV19 and TRBJ1-2, the full variable domain is DGGITQSPKYLFRKEGQNVTLSCEQNLNHDAMYWYRQDPGQGLRLIYYSQIVNDFQKGDIAEGYSVSREKKESFPLTVTSAQKNPTAFYLCASAGIWGYTFGSGTRLTVV.

The chain links TRBV29-1 to TRBJ1-6, with no clear D. This CDR3 comprises 13 residues. Trimming stripped 6 bases from V and 6 bases from J, with 12 bases between. Germline V gene sequence: CDR1 SQVTM, CDR2 ANQGSEA. The CDR3 reads CSVTESVNSPLHF. The CDR3 nucleotides read TGCAGCGTCACAGAGTCCGTTAATTCACCCCTCCACTTT.

The rearrangement uses TRBV5-1 and TRBJ2-1, with TRBD2 matching 14 bases. After removal of 3 bases from V and 4 bases from J, the junction contained 6 bases not matched to a gene. CDR1 and CDR2 from the germline V gene are SGHRS and YFSETQ. The CDR3 runs to 17 residues. The CDR3 region has the DNA TGCGCCAGCAGCTCCGGGACTAGCGGGAGATTTTACAATGAGCAGTTCTTC. Translating gives CASSSGTSGRFYNEQFF. The whole variable domain, filled in from reference TRBV5-1 and TRBJ2-1, reads KAGVTQTPRYLIKTRGQQVTLSCSPISGHRSVSWYQQTPGQGLQFLFEYFSETQRNKGNFPGRFSGRQFSNSRSEMNVSTLELGDSALYLCASSSGTSGRFYNEQFFGPGTRLTVL.

This chain uses TRBV7-6 with TRBJ2-2; 8 nucleotides align to TRBD1. Trimming at V came to 0 bases and at J to 2 bases, leaving 2 bases not matched to a gene. The CDR3 length is 16 residues. Looked up from germline, CDR1 is SGHVS and CDR2 is FNYEAQ. The CDR3 loop reads CASSLAQGANTGELFF. CDR3 coding DNA: TGTGCCAGCAGCTTAGCCCAGGGGGCCAACACCGGGGAGCTGTTTTTT.

CDR3 DNA sequence: TGCGCCAGCTCACAGGGGGCCGTTCTTCTCAGCTACACCTTC. As protein: CASSQGAVLLSYTF. The V and J genes are TRBV4-1 and TRBJ1-2; 9 bases fit TRBD1. CDR1 MGHRA and CDR2 YSYEKL come from the germline V gene. The CDR3 has 14 residues. V was clipped by 8 bases and J by 9 bases; unmatched bases: 13.

J is TRBJ1-4 and V is TRBV3-1 (or the pseudogene TRBV3-2); 9 nucleotides match TRBD1. Germline V lookup: CDR1 LGHDT, CDR2 YNNKEL (reference sequence). The junction had 5 bases not matched to a gene; V was cut back by 4 bases and J by 8 bases. The CDR3 has 14 amino acids. The CDR3 protein is CASSRVQGAEKLFF. The CDR3 bases are TGTGCCAGCAGCCGGGTACAGGGGGCCGAAAAACTGTTTTTT.

The sample holds a few counts of this clone. This rearrangement joins TRBV7-9 to TRBJ2-6; possible D gene TRBD2, 6 bases. From germline, CDR1 is SEHNR and CDR2 FQNEAQ (reference sequence). V was shortened by 4 bases and J by 7 bases, with 23 bases between the two germline ends. This CDR3 has 18 amino acids. CDR3 residues: CASSSIPMGGGSANVLTF. The CDR3 DNA is TGTGCCAGCAGCTCGATCCCGATGGGTGGAGGGTCAGCCAACGTCCTGACTTTC.

The sample holds one count of this clone. This chain connects TRBV19 to TRBJ1-5, with a possible D match to TRBD1 (6 bases). CDR1 and CDR2 from the germline V gene are LNHDA and SQIVND (reference sequence). With 5 bases removed from V and 0 bases from J, the gap between germline ends came to 11 bases. The CDR3 totals 15 residues. The CDR3 region is CASSVDSNSNQPQHF. The CDR3 region has the DNA TGTGCCAGTAGTGTGGACAGTAATAGCAATCAGCCCCAGCATTTT. Full variable domain (missing parts from reference TRBV19 and TRBJ1-5): DGGITQSPKYLFRKEGQNVTLSCEQNLNHDAMYWYRQDPGQGLRLIYYSQIVNDFQKGDIAEGYSVSREKKESFPLTVTSAQKNPTAFYLCASSVDSNSNQPQHFGDGTRLSIL.